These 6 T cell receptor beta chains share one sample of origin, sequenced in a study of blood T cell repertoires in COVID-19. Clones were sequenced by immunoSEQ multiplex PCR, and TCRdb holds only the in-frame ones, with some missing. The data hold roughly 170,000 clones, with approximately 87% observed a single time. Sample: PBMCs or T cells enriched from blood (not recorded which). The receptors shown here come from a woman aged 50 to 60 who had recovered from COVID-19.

CDR3 in amino acids: CASSLSMYTEAFF. CDR3 in DNA: TGTGCCAGCAGCTTAAGCATGTACACTGAAGCTTTCTTT. The chain couples TRBV11-1 to TRBJ1-1; D unclear. The germline V gene has CDR1 SGHAT and CDR2 FQDESV (reference sequence). V dropped 2 bases and J dropped 3 bases, with 7 bases sitting between them. The CDR3 is 13 amino acids.

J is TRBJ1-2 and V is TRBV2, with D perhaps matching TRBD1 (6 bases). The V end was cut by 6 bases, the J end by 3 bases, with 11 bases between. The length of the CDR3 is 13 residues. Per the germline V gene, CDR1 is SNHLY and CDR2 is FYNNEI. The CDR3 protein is CASSSGVDYGYTF. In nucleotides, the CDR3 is TGTGCCAGCAGCTCAGGGGTGGACTATGGCTACACCTTC.

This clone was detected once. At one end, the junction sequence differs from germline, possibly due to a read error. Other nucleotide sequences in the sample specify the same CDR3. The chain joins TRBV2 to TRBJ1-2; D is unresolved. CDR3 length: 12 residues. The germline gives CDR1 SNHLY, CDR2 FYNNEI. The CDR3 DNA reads TGTGCTAGCAGTGAAGAGCGGTATGGCTACACCTTC. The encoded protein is CASSEERYGYTF.

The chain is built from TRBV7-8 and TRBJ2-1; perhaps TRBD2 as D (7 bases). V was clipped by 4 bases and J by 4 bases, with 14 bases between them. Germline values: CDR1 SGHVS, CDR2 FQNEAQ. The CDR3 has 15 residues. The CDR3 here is CASSSRGGGYNEQFF. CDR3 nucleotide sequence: TGTGCCAGCAGCTCAAGGGGGGGCGGTTACAATGAGCAGTTCTTC.

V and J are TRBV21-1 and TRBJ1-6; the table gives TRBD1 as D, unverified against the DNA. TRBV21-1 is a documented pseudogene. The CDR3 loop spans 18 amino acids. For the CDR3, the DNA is TGTGCCAGCGGAAAACAGGGCGGTTGGGGAGATCGGGATTCACCCCTCCACTTT. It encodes CASGKQGGWGDRDSPLHF.

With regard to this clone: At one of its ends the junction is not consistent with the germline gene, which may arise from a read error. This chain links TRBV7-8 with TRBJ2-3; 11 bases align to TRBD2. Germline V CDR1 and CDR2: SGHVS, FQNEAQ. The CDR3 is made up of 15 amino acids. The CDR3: CASNLAGGSTDTQYF. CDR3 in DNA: TGTGCGAGCAACTTAGCGGGGGGGAGCACAGATACGCAGTATTTT.